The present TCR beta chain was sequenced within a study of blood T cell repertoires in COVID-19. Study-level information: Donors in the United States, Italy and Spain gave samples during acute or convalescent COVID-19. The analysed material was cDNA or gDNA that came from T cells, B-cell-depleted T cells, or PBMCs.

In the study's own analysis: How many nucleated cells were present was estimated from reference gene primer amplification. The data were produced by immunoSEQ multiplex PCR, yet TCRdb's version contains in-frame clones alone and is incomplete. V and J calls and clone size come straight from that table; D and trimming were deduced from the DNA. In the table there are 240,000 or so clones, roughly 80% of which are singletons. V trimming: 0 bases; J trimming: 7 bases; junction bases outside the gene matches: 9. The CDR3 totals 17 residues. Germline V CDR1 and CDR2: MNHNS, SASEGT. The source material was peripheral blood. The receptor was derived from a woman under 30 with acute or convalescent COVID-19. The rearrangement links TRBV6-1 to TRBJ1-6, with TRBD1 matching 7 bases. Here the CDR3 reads CASSEAGGNRGNSPLHF. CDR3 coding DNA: TGTGCCAGCAGTGAAGCAGGTGGGAACAGGGGCAATTCACCCCTCCACTTT.